Here is one T cell receptor beta chain with its context. What it binds is not known. Every donor provided roughly 10 milliliters of peripheral blood. This specimen belongs to a study of blood T cells in healthy people across ages. Study-level points and caveats: Underestimates were what the diversity estimates from one million T cells were considered to be.

The authors ran a second PCR of about 7 to 12 cycles using a sample-barcoded 5' primer and a J-beta primer mix. TCRdb reanalysed the 5' RACE reads using MiXCR and keeps one entry per CDR3 protein. The top ten clones hold 7% to 9% of a sample with about 1,400,000 distinct CDR3 sequences, 40% to 50% of them seen once. Trimming removed 1 base from V and 1 base from J, with 7 bases in between. This CDR3 is built from 15 residues. The chain has TRBV12-3 or TRBV12-4 and TRBJ2-2; no clear D gene. The TCR was taken from a woman aged 18 to 35 in good health. The source material was blood. CDR3 in amino acids: CASSLVRGNTGELFF. DNA for the CDR3: TGTGCCAGCAGTTTAGTTCGAGGGAACACCGGGGAGCTGTTTTTT.